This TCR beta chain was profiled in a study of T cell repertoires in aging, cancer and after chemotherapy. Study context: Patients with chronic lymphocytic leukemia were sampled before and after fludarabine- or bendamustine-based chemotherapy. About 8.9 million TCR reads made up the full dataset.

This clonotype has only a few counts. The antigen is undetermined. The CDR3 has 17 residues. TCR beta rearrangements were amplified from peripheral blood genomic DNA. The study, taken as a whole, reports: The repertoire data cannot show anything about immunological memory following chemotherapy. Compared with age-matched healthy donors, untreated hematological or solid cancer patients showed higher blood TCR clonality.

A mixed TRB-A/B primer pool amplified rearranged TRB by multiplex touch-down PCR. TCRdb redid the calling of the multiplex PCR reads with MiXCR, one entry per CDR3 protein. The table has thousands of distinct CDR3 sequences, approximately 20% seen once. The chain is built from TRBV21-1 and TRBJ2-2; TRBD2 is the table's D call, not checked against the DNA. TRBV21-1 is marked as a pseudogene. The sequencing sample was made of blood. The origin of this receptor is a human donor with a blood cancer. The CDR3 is CASSGGLAGGNTGELFF. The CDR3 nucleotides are TGTGCCAGCAGCGGTGGACTAGCGGGAGGGAACACCGGGGAGCTGTTTTTT.